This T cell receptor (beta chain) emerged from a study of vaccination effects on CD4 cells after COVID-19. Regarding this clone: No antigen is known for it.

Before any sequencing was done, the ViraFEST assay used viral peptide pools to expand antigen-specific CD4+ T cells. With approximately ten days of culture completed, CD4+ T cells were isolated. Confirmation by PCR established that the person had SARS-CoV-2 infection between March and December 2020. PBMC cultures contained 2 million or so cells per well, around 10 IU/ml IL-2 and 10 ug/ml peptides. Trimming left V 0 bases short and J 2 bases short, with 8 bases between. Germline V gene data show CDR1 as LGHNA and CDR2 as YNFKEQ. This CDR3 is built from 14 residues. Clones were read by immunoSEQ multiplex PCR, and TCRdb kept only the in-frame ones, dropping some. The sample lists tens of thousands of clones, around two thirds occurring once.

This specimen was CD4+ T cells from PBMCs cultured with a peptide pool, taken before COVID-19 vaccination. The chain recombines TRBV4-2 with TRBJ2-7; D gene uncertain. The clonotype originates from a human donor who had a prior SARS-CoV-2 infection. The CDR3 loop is CASSQETPPYEQYF. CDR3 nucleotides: TGTGCCAGCAGCCAAGAAACGCCCCCCTACGAGCAGTACTTC.